The text below deals with one T cell receptor beta chain. The antigen is unknown. Authors' processing steps: Junction-only sequences produced by ImmunoSEQ had no quality scores, so filtering differed. Sequencing used immunoSEQ multiplex PCR; TCRdb keeps in-frame clones, though not all of them. V and J calls and clone size are those listed in that table; D and trimming were worked out from the DNA. Of 110,000 or so clones listed, about 63% are singletons. This CDR3 region has 15 residues. Germline V gives CDR1 SGDLS, CDR2 YYNGEE. The J segment lost 8 bases and the V segment lost 4 bases, leaving 9 bases of the junction unmatched. This specimen belongs to a study of shared clonotypes between healthy human individuals. The wider study: Contributing individuals were two females and three males aged 18 to 49.

General study findings and limits: As a rule, naive subsets had a larger estimated richness than memory subsets.

Caucasian adults residing in Nashville, Tennessee made up all the donors. Sequenced: memory CD8+ T cells sorted from blood. Indicated subset: CD45RO+ cells pooled with CCR7-negative TemRA cells. V gene TRBV9 combines with J gene TRBJ1-4; 9 bases match TRBD1. This TCR derives from a woman in her twenties or thirties in good health. As DNA, the CDR3 is TGTGCCAGCAGCCTCCCCGGGACAGGGAACGAAAAACTGTTTTTT. It codes for CASSLPGTGNEKLFF.